This TCR beta chain was recorded in a study of circulating and synovial CD4+ cells in juvenile arthritis. Study-level points and caveats: These blood cells shared more CDR3 sequences with synovium than bulk blood.

Trimming pared 0 bases from V and 0 bases from J, leaving 8 bases between. CDR3 length: 15 residues. CDR1 is MNHEY and CDR2 is SVGAGI in the germline V gene. A word on this clone: Its antigen is still unknown.

Assay used: immunoSEQ multiplex PCR; TCRdb lists only in-frame clones, some missing. The table lists 25,000 to 35,000 clones, around 93% of them singletons. The V gene is TRBV6-5, the J gene TRBJ2-5; unclear D gene. The sequencing sample was made of CD4+ T cells from blood. The TCR was taken from a human donor with juvenile idiopathic arthritis. The CDR3 protein is CASSYSRRYQETQYF. CDR3 coding DNA: TGTGCCAGCAGTTACTCGCGCCGGTACCAAGAGACCCAGTACTTC.